The clone carrying this T cell receptor (beta chain) was seen a single time. This specimen comes from a study of blood T cell repertoires in COVID-19. Repertoires were generated with immunoSEQ multiplex PCR, while TCRdb's copy carries only in-frame clones and drops some. The table lists roughly 190,000 clones, 85% to 90% of them singletons. The sequencing input was peripheral blood. This TCR was sampled from a woman older than 75 in a cohort sampled during active or convalescent COVID-19.

CDR3 sequence reads: CASSLTSGSTDTQYF. CDR3 sequence (DNA): TGCGCCAGCAGCCTGACTAGCGGGAGCACAGATACGCAGTATTTT. The rearrangement links TRBV5-1 to TRBJ2-3; the match to TRBD2 covers 10 bases. V was clipped by 4 bases and J by 0 bases; unmatched bases: 2. CDR1 and CDR2 from the germline V gene are SGHRS and YFSETQ. The CDR3 loop spans 15 amino acids.